The T cell receptor beta chain described here comes from a study of blood T cell repertoires in COVID-19. Generated by immunoSEQ multiplex PCR, the TCRdb table keeps only in-frame clones and is missing some. This table has about 210,000 clones, approximately 91% appearing once. The germline gives CDR1 SQVTM, CDR2 ANQGSEA. Trimming left V 5 bases short and J 3 bases short, with 16 bases between. The CDR3 totals 15 residues. The sample taken for sequencing was peripheral blood. This chain joins TRBV29-1 and TRBJ2-2, with a possible D match to TRBD1 (6 bases). The clonotype originates from a woman aged 40 to 50 with acute or convalescent COVID-19. The CDR3 spells CSVRVGTPYTGELFF. The CDR3 DNA reads as TGCAGCGTTCGGGTCGGGACACCTTACACCGGGGAGCTGTTTTTT.